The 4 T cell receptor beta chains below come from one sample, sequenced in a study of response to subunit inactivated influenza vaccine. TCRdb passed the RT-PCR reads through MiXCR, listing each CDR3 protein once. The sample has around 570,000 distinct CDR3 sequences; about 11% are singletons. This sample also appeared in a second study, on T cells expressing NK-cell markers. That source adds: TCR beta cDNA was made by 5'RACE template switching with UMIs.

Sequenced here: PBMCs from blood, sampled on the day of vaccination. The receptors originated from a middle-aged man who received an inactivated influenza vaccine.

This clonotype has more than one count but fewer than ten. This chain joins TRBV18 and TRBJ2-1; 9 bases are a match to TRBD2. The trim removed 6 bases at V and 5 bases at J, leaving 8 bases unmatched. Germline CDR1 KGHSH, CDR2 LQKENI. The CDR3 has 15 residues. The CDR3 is CASSPPTSGNNEQFF. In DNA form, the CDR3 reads TGTGCCAGCTCTCCTCCGACTAGCGGAAACAATGAGCAGTTCTTC.

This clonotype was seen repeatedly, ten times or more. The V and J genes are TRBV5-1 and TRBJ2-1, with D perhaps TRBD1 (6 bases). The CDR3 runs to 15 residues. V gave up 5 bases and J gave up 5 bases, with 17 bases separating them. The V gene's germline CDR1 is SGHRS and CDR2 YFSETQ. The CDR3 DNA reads TGCGCCAGCAGTGGGTTAGGGGGAGACAACAATGAGCAGTTCTTC. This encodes CASSGLGGDNNEQFF.

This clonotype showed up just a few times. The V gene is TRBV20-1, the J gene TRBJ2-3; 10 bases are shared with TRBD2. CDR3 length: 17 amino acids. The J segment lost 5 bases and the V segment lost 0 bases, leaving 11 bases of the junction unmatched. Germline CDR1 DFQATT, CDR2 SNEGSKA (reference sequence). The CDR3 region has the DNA TGCAGTGCTAGAGATACAAGCCTAGCGGGAGCAGGAGATACGCAGTATTTT. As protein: CSARDTSLAGAGDTQYF.

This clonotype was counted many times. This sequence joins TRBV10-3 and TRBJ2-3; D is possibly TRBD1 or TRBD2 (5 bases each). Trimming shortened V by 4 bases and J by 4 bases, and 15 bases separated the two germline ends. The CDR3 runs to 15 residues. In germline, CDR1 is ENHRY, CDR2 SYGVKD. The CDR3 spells CAISVGRPGSDTQYF. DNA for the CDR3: TGTGCCATCAGTGTGGGACGACCGGGGTCAGATACGCAGTATTTT.